Listed here is a single T cell receptor beta chain. Trimming removed 3 bases from V and 0 bases from J; junction bases left unmatched: 5. The V gene's germline CDR1 is KGHDR and CDR2 SFDVKD. The CDR3 runs to 19 residues. This record belongs to a study of blood T cell repertoires in COVID-19. Generated by immunoSEQ multiplex PCR, the TCRdb table keeps only in-frame clones and is missing some. The table has a few hundred thousand clones, over 75% seen once. The TCR originated in a man between 18 and 29 years old who had recovered from COVID-19. Sequences were obtained from PBMCs or T cells enriched from blood (not recorded which). V usage is TRBV24-1 and J usage is TRBJ2-2; 14 bases map to TRBD2. CDR3: CATSDPGTSGGANTGELFF. The CDR3 bases are TGTGCCACCAGTGATCCCGGGACTAGCGGGGGCGCGAACACCGGGGAGCTGTTTTTT.